The table lists the clone carrying this T cell receptor (beta chain) with a few counts. Its matching antigen is unknown. This sample stems from a study of Graves' ophthalmopathy and Graves' hyperthyroidism. Study results and caveats: In blood appeared most of the expanded thyroid clonotypes whose frequency exceeded 0.001. A model of 13 signatures distinguished ophthalmopathy from stable hyperthyroidism at around 90% sensitivity and 81.08% specificity.

TCR beta CDR3 regions were amplified from RNA transcripts. Second-round multiplex PCR came after first-round RT-PCR with HTBI primers. Each CDR3 protein gets one entry after TCRdb re-called the multiplex PCR reads with MiXCR. The sample has about 740,000 distinct CDR3 sequences; 35% to 50% are singletons. There are 16 residues in the CDR3. The germline V gene encodes CDR1 SGHDT and CDR2 YYEEEE. Trimming cost V 6 bases and J 7 bases, with 26 bases left between them. For donors with ophthalmopathy, the disease showed moderate-to-severe activity, reached CAS ≥3 and NOSPECS ≥4, and had lasted under 3 months.

The specimen was peripheral blood. The genes are TRBV5-6 and TRBJ2-7, with unresolved D. The receptor was derived from an adult man with Graves' ophthalmopathy. Here the CDR3 DNA reads TGTGCCAGCAACCCCCGATCTCGGACGGACCCTCGGGAGCAGTACTTC. Its protein is CASNPRSRTDPREQYF.